This T cell receptor beta chain was identified in a study of identical twins. On this clonotype: The antigen is not known.

Unique molecular identifiers were present on the cDNA, and a universal primer site came from template switching. TCRdb independently ran MiXCR on the 5' RACE reads; one entry per CDR3 protein. This sample has hundreds of thousands of distinct CDR3 sequences, with 8% to 9% found just once. V was clipped by 6 bases and J by 8 bases, with 16 bases between them. Germline loops: CDR1 SNHLY, CDR2 FYNNEI. This CDR3 has 14 residues. Notes on the study in general: Among beta out-of-frame sequences, excess sharing between twins appeared weaker.

This same sample was also taken into another study, of yellow fever vaccine responses in identical twins.

Sequenced material: PBMCs. The chain has TRBV2 and TRBJ1-4; D possibly corresponds to TRBD1 (6 bases). The TCR sequence derives from a woman between 18 and 30 years old in good health. This CDR3 reads CASSNGQGLEKLFF. CDR3 bases: TGTGCCAGCAGCAACGGGCAGGGGCTAGAAAAACTGTTTTTT.